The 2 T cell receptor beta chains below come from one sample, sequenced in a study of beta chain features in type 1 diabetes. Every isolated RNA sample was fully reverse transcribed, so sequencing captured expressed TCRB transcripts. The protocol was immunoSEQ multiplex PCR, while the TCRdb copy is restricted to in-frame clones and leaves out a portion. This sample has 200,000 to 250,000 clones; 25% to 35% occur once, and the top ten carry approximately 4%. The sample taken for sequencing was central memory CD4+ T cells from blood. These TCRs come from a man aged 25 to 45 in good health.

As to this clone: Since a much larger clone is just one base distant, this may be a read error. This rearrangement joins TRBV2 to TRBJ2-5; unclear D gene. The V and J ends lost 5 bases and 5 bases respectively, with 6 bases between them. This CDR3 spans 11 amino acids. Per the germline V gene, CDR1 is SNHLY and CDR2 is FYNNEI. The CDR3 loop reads CASSLLETQYF. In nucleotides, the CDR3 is TGTGCCAGCAGTCTCCTGGAGACCCAGTACTTC.

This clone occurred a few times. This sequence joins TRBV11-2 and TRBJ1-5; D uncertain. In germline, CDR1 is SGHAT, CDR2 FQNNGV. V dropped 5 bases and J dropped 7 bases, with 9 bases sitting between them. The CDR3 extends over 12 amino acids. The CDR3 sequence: CASSHESQPQHF. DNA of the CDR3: TGTGCCAGCAGCCATGAATCCCAGCCCCAGCATTTT.